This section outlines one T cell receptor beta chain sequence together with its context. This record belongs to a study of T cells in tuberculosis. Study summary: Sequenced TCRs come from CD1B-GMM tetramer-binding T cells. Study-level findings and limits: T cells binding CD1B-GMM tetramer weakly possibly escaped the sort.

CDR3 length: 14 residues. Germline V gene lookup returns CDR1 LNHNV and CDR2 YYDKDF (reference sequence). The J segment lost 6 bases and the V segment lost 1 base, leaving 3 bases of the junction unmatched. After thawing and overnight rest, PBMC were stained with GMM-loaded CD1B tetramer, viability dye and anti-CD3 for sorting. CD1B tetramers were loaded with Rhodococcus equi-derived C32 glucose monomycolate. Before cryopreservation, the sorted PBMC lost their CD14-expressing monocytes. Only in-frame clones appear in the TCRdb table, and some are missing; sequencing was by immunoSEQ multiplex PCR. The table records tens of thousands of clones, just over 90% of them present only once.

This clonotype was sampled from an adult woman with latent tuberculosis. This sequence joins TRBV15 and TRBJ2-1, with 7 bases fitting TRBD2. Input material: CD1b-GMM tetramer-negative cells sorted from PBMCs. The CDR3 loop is CATSRATSVNEQFF. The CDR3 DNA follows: TGTGCCACCAGCAGAGCCACTAGCGTCAATGAGCAGTTCTTC.